These 6 T cell receptor beta chains were all obtained from the same sample, sequenced in a study of blood T cell repertoires in COVID-19. Profiled with immunoSEQ multiplex PCR; TCRdb holds only in-frame clones, not every one. The sample includes around 150,000 clones, approximately 87% of them seen just once. Material for sequencing was peripheral blood. These TCRs come from a woman between 40 and 55 years old with acute or convalescent COVID-19.

This chain connects TRBV6-1 to TRBJ2-2; a weak D match, TRBD2 (6 bases). Trimming removed 1 base at V and 1 base at J, with 7 bases between. Germline CDR1 is MNHNS and CDR2 is SASEGT. The length of the CDR3 is 15 residues. CDR3 sequence (DNA): TGTGCCAGCAGTGAAGGGGGACTGAACACCGGGGAGCTGTTTTTT. Its translation is CASSEGGLNTGELFF.

V is TRBV5-1 and J is TRBJ2-1; no clear D. Germline CDR1 is SGHRS and CDR2 is YFSETQ. The CDR3 is 16 residues long. V was cut by 2 bases and J by 6 bases, with 18 bases left in between. The CDR3 nucleotides are TGCGCCAGCAGCTTATCAGCGAACCCCGACGCCAATGAGCAGTTCTTC. It yields the protein CASSLSANPDANEQFF. Supplemented by reference TRBV5-1 and TRBJ2-1, the full variable domain reads KAGVTQTPRYLIKTRGQQVTLSCSPISGHRSVSWYQQTPGQGLQFLFEYFSETQRNKGNFPGRFSGRQFSNSRSEMNVSTLELGDSALYLCASSLSANPDANEQFFGPGTRLTVL.

The chain carries TRBV10-3 and TRBJ1-2; D remains ambiguous. Germline lookup yields CDR1 ENHRY and CDR2 SYGVKD. V lost 4 bases and J lost 4, with 10 bases in between. The CDR3 consists of 13 residues. CDR3 in DNA: TGTGCCATCAGTGTGGACGAGGGCTATGGCTACACCTTC. Residues: CAISVDEGYGYTF.

The V gene is TRBV30, the J gene TRBJ2-3, with 14 bases aligning to TRBD2. V gave up 6 bases and J gave up 4 bases; unmatched junction bases: 9. Germline CDR1 is GTSNPN and CDR2 is SVGIG (reference sequence). CDR3 size: 16 residues. The CDR3 coding sequence is TGTGCCTGCTCCTCCCCGGGACTAGCGGGAGCAGATACGCAGTATTTT. Translated, it gives CACSSPGLAGADTQYF.

This clone was recorded once. This chain links TRBV28 with TRBJ1-2; 7 nucleotides line up with TRBD1. Per germline, CDR1 MDHEN and CDR2 SYDVKM. The CDR3 contains 13 residues. V lost 4 bases, J lost 3 bases, and 2 bases stayed unmatched. The CDR3 here is CASSSGTDYGYTF. As DNA, the CDR3 is TGTGCCAGCAGTTCCGGGACAGACTATGGCTACACCTTC.

V gene TRBV7-9 combines with J gene TRBJ2-3; possible D gene TRBD1, 5 bases. Germline values: CDR1 SEHNR, CDR2 FQNEAQ (reference sequence). Trimming pared 3 bases from V and 2 bases from J, leaving 12 bases between. CDR3 length: 15 amino acids. The CDR3 loop is CASSLLLTDTDTQYF. The CDR3 bases are TGTGCCAGCAGCTTGCTCTTGACAGACACAGATACGCAGTATTTT.